The 32 T cell receptor beta chains below come from one sample, sequenced in a study of molecular identifiers for immune sequencing clone quantification. TCRdb passed the PCR reads through MiXCR, listing each CDR3 protein once. Here the sample spans about 98,000 distinct CDR3 sequences, under 40% being singletons. Source material: naive CD8+ T cells from blood, with Jurkat cell RNA spiked in. The sample's subset: FACS-sorted CD8+CD4-CCR7+CD45RA+ naive T cells. These receptors came from a human donor in good health. Some libraries in this study had Jurkat cell RNA spiked in.

This clonotype was picked up a small number of times. The CDR3 spells CASSLARDTTRYEQYF. In DNA, the CDR3 is TGTGCCAGCAGCTTAGCCCGGGACACAACCAGATACGAGCAGTACTTC. This sequence joins TRBV11-2 and TRBJ2-7; perhaps TRBD1 as D (6 bases). CDR3 length equals 16 residues. V shed 1 base and J shed 4 bases, with 17 bases lying between them. From germline, CDR1 is SGHAT and CDR2 FQNNGV.

The V and J genes are TRBV7-2 and TRBJ2-1; TRBD2 is a possible D gene (5 bases). The CDR3 is 15 residues long. V dropped 5 bases and J dropped 6 bases, with 17 bases sitting between them. Germline lookup yields CDR1 SGHTA and CDR2 FQGNSA. The CDR3 sequence: CASSGTSRTANEQFF. The CDR3 coding sequence is TGTGCCAGCAGCGGTACCTCCAGGACTGCCAATGAGCAGTTCTTC.

This clonotype was detected many times. V usage is TRBV29-1 and J usage is TRBJ2-7; a weak D match, TRBD2 (5 bases). Looked up from germline, CDR1 is SQVTM and CDR2 is ANQGSEA. Trimming removed 4 bases from V and 0 bases from J, with 10 bases in between. The CDR3 length is 13 residues. In DNA form, the CDR3 reads TGCAGCGTTGTAGGAGGAAGCTCCTACGAGCAGTACTTC. Protein product: CSVVGGSSYEQYF.

This chain links TRBV13 with TRBJ2-5; a weak D match, TRBD2 (6 bases). The CDR3 is 14 amino acids. V shed 4 bases and J shed 5 bases, with 14 bases lying between them. Germline-derived CDR1 and CDR2 are PRHDT and FYEKMQ (reference sequence). CDR3 bases: TGTGCCAGCAGCTGGCGGGGTTCGGATGAGACCCAGTACTTC. Its protein product is CASSWRGSDETQYF.

This clonotype has a handful of counts. The gene calls are TRBV7-2 and TRBJ1-1; D call uncertain. The germline V gene encodes CDR1 SGHTA and CDR2 FQGNSA. The CDR3 spans 13 residues. V lost 2 bases and J lost 0, with 4 bases in between. CDR3 nucleotides: TGTGCCAGCAGCTTACGGATGAACACTGAAGCTTTCTTT. Amino acid sequence: CASSLRMNTEAFF.

The chain employs TRBV28 and TRBJ2-1; tentative D call: TRBD2 (6 bases). Per germline, CDR1 MDHEN and CDR2 SYDVKM. V dropped 4 bases and J dropped 7 bases, with 14 bases sitting between them. The CDR3 consists of 14 residues. Here the CDR3 reads CASSYRWGVNEQFF. The CDR3 bases are TGTGCCAGCAGTTACCGCTGGGGGGTGAATGAGCAGTTCTTC.

As to this clonotype: This may stem from a read error, because a much larger clone lies one nucleotide away. V and J are TRBV7-9 and TRBJ1-1, with 10 bases that match TRBD1. The length of the CDR3 is 16 residues. Per the germline V gene, CDR1 is SEHNR and CDR2 is FQNEAQ (reference sequence). The CDR3 reads CASSLPGQGINTKAFF. CDR3 sequence (DNA): TGTGCCAGCAGCTTACCGGGACAGGGGATCAACACTAAAGCTTTCTTT.

The rearrangement uses TRBV4-1 and TRBJ2-1, with D perhaps TRBD2 (6 bases). The CDR3 has 15 residues. Germline V gene sequence: CDR1 MGHRA, CDR2 YSYEKL. V was shortened by 4 bases and J by 2 bases, with 12 bases between the two germline ends. The DNA of the CDR3 is TGCGCCAGCAGCCTTATTGCGGGACCCTACAATGAGCAGTTCTTC. It specifies CASSLIAGPYNEQFF.

This chain joins TRBV20-1 and TRBJ2-7; D not resolved. V was trimmed by 0 bases and J by 2 bases, leaving 11 bases between them. The CDR3 extends over 14 amino acids. CDR1 DFQATT and CDR2 SNEGSKA come from the germline V gene (reference sequence). As DNA, the CDR3 is TGCAGTGCTAGAGATCGTAGTAGTACCTACGAGCAGTACTTC. It yields the protein CSARDRSSTYEQYF.

The rearrangement joins TRBV28 to TRBJ2-7, with TRBD1 identical over 7 bases. The germline CDR1 and CDR2 sequences are MDHEN and SYDVKM. J gave up 4 bases and V 7 bases, and 7 bases lay outside the gene matches. The CDR3 sequence is 13 residues long. CDR3 sequence: CASTPNRGYEQYF. The CDR3 coding sequence is TGTGCCAGCACCCCGAACAGGGGTTACGAGCAGTACTTC.

This clonotype came up a few times. This CDR3 is CASSFRLLAGTNTDTQYF. Here the CDR3 DNA reads TGTGCCAGCAGCTTCAGACTACTAGCGGGAACAAACACAGATACGCAGTATTTT. The chain uses TRBV13 and TRBJ2-3; 10 nucleotides agree with TRBD2. With 3 bases clipped from V and 2 bases from J, the junction kept 11 bases outside the gene matches. The CDR3 contains 18 residues. Germline CDR1 and CDR2: PRHDT and FYEKMQ (reference sequence).

This chain links TRBV15 with TRBJ2-3; tentative D call: TRBD2 (5 bases). The germline V gene has CDR1 LNHNV and CDR2 YYDKDF (reference sequence). V gave up 6 bases and J gave up 3 bases, with 13 bases separating them. CDR3 length: 14 residues. The CDR3 loop reads CATSIRGPTDTQYF. In DNA form, the CDR3 reads TGTGCCACCAGTATTCGGGGTCCGACAGATACGCAGTATTTT.

Details on this clonotype: A junction end diverges from the germline sequence, so it may reflect a read error. The chain links TRBV9 to TRBJ2-3; D assignment may be TRBD1 or TRBD2 (5 bases each). CDR3 length: 13 amino acids. Germline assignment: CDR1 SGDLS and CDR2 YYNGEE. CDR3 loop: CASGVGGTDTQYF. Written as DNA, the CDR3 is TGTGCCAGCGGCGTGGGGGGCACAGATACGCAGTATTTT.

In its sample, this clonotype was seen many times. The chain is built from TRBV7-8 and TRBJ2-5; D is unclear. CDR3 size: 14 residues. CDR1 and CDR2 from the germline V gene are SGHVS and FQNEAQ. Between the trimmed V and J ends, which lost 10 bases and 3 bases, there was a span of 18 bases. The CDR3 bases are TGTGCCACCCGTAAGGCGATCCCCGAAGAGACCCAGTACTTC. It specifies CATRKAIPEETQYF. Full variable domain (missing parts from reference TRBV7-8 and TRBJ2-5): GAGVSQSPRYKVAKRGQDVALRCDPISGHVSLFWYQQALGQGPEFLTYFQNEAQLDKSGLPSDRFFAERPEGSVSTLKIQRTQQEDSAVYLCATRKAIPEETQYFGPGTRLLVL.

Details on this clonotype: Being one base from a much bigger clone, this may be a read error. This likely comes from a read error, as the CDR3 has no conserved phenylalanine or tryptophan at its end. V gene TRBV5-1 combines with J gene TRBJ2-3; the D gene could be TRBD1 or TRBD2 (6 bases each). V lost 4 bases and J lost 3, with 21 bases in between. CDR1 and CDR2 (germline): SGHRS, YFSETQ. The CDR3 loop spans 17 amino acids. CDR3 amino acids: CASSDNPQGLRTDTQYI. The CDR3 region has the DNA TGCGCCAGCAGCGACAATCCACAGGGACTGAGGACAGATACGCAGTATATT.

J is TRBJ2-5 and V is TRBV11-2, with 10 bases aligning to TRBD1. V was pared by 5 bases and J by 5 bases, with 8 bases of the junction left unmatched. The germline gives CDR1 SGHAT, CDR2 FQNNGV. The CDR3 is 15 amino acids. Here the CDR3 reads CASSRDRGRGETQYF. The CDR3 DNA reads as TGTGCCAGCAGCAGAGACAGGGGGCGCGGCGAGACCCAGTACTTC.

As for this clonotype: A much larger clonotype is one base distant, so this may be a read error. The chain joins TRBV7-8 to TRBJ1-1; perhaps TRBD1 as D (5 bases). Germline assignment: CDR1 SGHVS and CDR2 FQNEAQ. CDR3 length: 14 amino acids. CDR3 bases: TGTGCCAGCAGCTTGGTATCAGGGAACACTGAAGCTGTCTTT. Its translation: CASSLVSGNTEAVF.

As to this clonotype: This may be a read error: a much more frequent sequence differs by one nucleotide. The chain employs TRBV11-2 and TRBJ2-7, with D perhaps TRBD1 (6 bases). This CDR3 is 13 amino acids long. Germline CDR1 reads SGHAT; CDR2 reads FQNNGV. The CDR3 DNA sequence: TGTGCCAGCAGCTTAGATGTGGGGGCTGAGCAGCACTTC. It specifies CASSLDVGAEQHF.

With regard to this clonotype: Possible read error: a much larger clone is one base away. V usage is TRBV4-1 and J usage is TRBJ2-7; a possible D gene is TRBD2 (5 bases). Per the germline V gene, CDR1 is MGHRA and CDR2 is YSYEKL. This CDR3 is 14 amino acids long. The chain's CDR3 is CASSQEERAYGQYF. DNA for the CDR3: TGCGCCAGCAGCCAAGAAGAGAGGGCCTACGGGCAGTACTTC.

The V and J genes are TRBV2 and TRBJ1-1, with D possibly TRBD1 on 5 matching bases. Per the germline V gene, CDR1 is SNHLY and CDR2 is FYNNEI. The CDR3 has 13 amino acids. Trimming took off 6 bases at V and 7 bases at J, with 15 bases between the two ends. The CDR3 sequence is CASREPGRIEAFF. The CDR3 bases are TGTGCCAGCAGAGAGCCGGGACGAATTGAAGCTTTCTTT.

Worth noting for this clonotype: Sequence at one end of the junction differs from germline and may be a read error. The chain is built from TRBV6-5 and TRBJ2-1; D is uncertain. Germline CDR1 is MNHEY and CDR2 is SVGAGI. The CDR3 totals 11 residues. The CDR3 DNA reads as TGTTCCAGCAACGAGGCTCGAGATCCGTTCTTC. Translated: CSSNEARDPFF.

This clonotype has just one count. The chain links TRBV5-3 to TRBJ1-2, with no clear D. TRBV5-3 is annotated as an ORF whose role is uncertain. This CDR3 is built from 14 residues. Trimming stripped 8 bases from V and 2 bases from J, with 16 bases between. The CDR3 here is CASGLAGSNYGYTF. CDR3 nucleotide sequence: TGTGCCAGCGGCTTGGCGGGGAGCAACTATGGCTACACCTTC.

The CDR3: CASSELENNEQFF. For the CDR3, the DNA is TGCGCCAGCAGTGAGCTTGAAAACAATGAGCAGTTCTTC. The chain is built from TRBV10-1 and TRBJ2-1, with D uncertain. The germline gives CDR1 WNHNN, CDR2 SYGVQD (reference sequence). V was pared by 2 bases and J by 5 bases, with 7 bases between. The CDR3 sequence is 13 residues long.

This clonotype was seen at least ten times. At one of its ends the junction is not consistent with the germline gene, which may arise from a read error. The V and J genes are TRBV4-2 and TRBJ2-3, with D unclear. The CDR3 has 16 residues. The germline gives CDR1 LGHNA, CDR2 YNFKEQ. The chain's CDR3 is CASSQDLAGSTDTQYF. As DNA, the CDR3 is TGCGCCAGCAGCCAAGATCTGGCCGGTAGCACAGATACGCAGTATTTT.

In regard to this clonotype: This may come from a read error, since a much larger clone is one base off. The genes are TRBV28 and TRBJ2-7; a weak D match, TRBD1 (6 bases). This CDR3 spans 14 amino acids. Germline V lookup: CDR1 MDHEN, CDR2 SYDVKM. This chain's CDR3 is CASSLLGAPYKQYF. The CDR3 nucleotides read TGTGCCAGCAGCCTTCTGGGGGCCCCCTACAAGCAGTACTTC. The full variable domain, its missing parts supplied by reference TRBV28 and TRBJ2-7, is DVKVTQSSRYLVKRTGEKVFLECVQDMDHENMFWYRQDPGLGLRLIYFSYDVKMKEKGDIPEGYSVSREKKERFSLILESASTNQTSMYLCASSLLGAPYKQYFGPGTRLTVT.

The chain has TRBV7-9 and TRBJ2-3; 11 nucleotides match TRBD2. Germline V lookup: CDR1 SEHNR, CDR2 FQNEAQ (reference sequence). The CDR3 totals 16 residues. V lost 7 bases, J lost 3 bases, and 9 bases stayed unmatched. The DNA of the CDR3 is TGTGCCAGCAACACCCTAGCGGGGGGCTTGACAGATACGCAGTATTTT. Its protein product is CASNTLAGGLTDTQYF.

This clonotype has only a few counts. V usage is TRBV7-8 and J usage is TRBJ2-3, with 9 bases matching TRBD2. The J segment lost 3 bases and the V segment lost 1 base, leaving 2 bases of the junction unmatched. This CDR3 has 15 amino acids. The germline gives CDR1 SGHVS, CDR2 FQNEAQ. The CDR3 DNA sequence: TGTGCCAGCAGCTTAGGACTAGCGGAAACAGATACGCAGTATTTT. Its protein product is CASSLGLAETDTQYF.

This chain uses TRBV10-3 with TRBJ2-1; D gene unclear. V lost 3 bases and J 9 bases, leaving 9 bases between the germline ends. The CDR3 sequence is 12 residues long. CDR1 and CDR2 (germline): ENHRY, SYGVKD. Here the CDR3 reads CAISELRSEQFF. CDR3 in DNA: TGTGCCATCAGTGAACTTCGGTCTGAGCAGTTCTTC.

This chain uses TRBV9 with TRBJ1-1; 7 bases match TRBD1. Germline CDR1 SGDLS, CDR2 YYNGEE. There are 13 residues in the CDR3. V lost 3 bases, J lost 7 bases, and 6 bases stayed unmatched. The CDR3: CASSARGTVEAFF. The CDR3 coding sequence is TGTGCCAGCAGCGCCCGGGGGACAGTTGAAGCTTTCTTT.

This clonotype was seen ten or more times. The rearrangement uses TRBV28 and TRBJ2-7; unclear D gene. V gave up 5 bases and J gave up 6 bases, with 8 bases separating them. Germline CDR1 is MDHEN and CDR2 is SYDVKM. The length of the CDR3 is 11 residues. CDR3 nucleotides: TGTGCCAGCAGTGACCCGCGCGAGCAGTACTTC. Translated, it gives CASSDPREQYF.

This chain connects TRBV28 to TRBJ1-2; D is unresolved. V lost 3 bases, J lost 4 bases, and 15 bases lay in between. Germline CDR1 is MDHEN and CDR2 is SYDVKM. This CDR3 comprises 15 residues. Written as DNA, the CDR3 is TGTGCCAGCAGTTTTGTTAGGGTGGAGGGCTATGGCTACACCTTC. Its protein product is CASSFVRVEGYGYTF.

Turning to this clonotype: No conserved phenylalanine or tryptophan ends this CDR3, so it is likely a read error. The CDR3, as DNA: TGTGCCAGCAGCTTATCCCTGGCCACCGGAGAGCAGTACTGC. This sequence encodes CASSLSLATGEQYC. The gene calls are TRBV7-8 and TRBJ2-7; no clear D. The CDR3 loop spans 14 amino acids. Germline V gives CDR1 SGHVS, CDR2 FQNEAQ. V dropped 2 bases and J dropped 7 bases, with 15 bases sitting between them.